This entry is about one T cell receptor beta chain. Its antigen is unknown. Time point meaning: newly diagnosed GD, antithyroid drugs for less than 3 months. PBMC RNA served as the TCR library source. The data were obtained in a study of regulatory T cells in long-lasting Graves disease. Study-level points and caveats: Newly diagnosed Graves' patients exceeded persistent ones in TCR diversity. Since the sample size was small, accuracy may have been reduced. Researchers examined only peripheral blood and not thyroid tissue.

With iRepertoire HTBI primers and Arm-PCR of CDR3 regions, TCR beta libraries were built. TCRdb re-derived calls from the multiplex PCR reads in MiXCR, one entry per CDR3 protein. The data show 320,000 or so distinct CDR3 sequences, 15% to 20% seen once. The TCR was taken from a female donor with Graves disease. The sequencing used peripheral blood mononuclear cells (PBMCs), collected at new diagnosis, from a patient treated with antithyroid drugs.

CDR3 in amino acids: CASSISLRRDSNEQFF. The DNA for the CDR3 is TGTGCCAGCAGCATTTCTCTCCGCCGGGACAGCAATGAGCAGTTCTTC. The chain links TRBV9 to TRBJ2-1, with 7 positions matching TRBD1. Trimming took 4 bases from V and 6 from J; bases not matched to a gene: 13. CDR3 length: 16 amino acids. CDR1 is SGDLS and CDR2 is YYNGEE in the germline V gene.